Each of the 11 T cell receptor beta chains below was sequenced from the same sample in a study of blood T cell repertoires in COVID-19 (dated by TCRdb to about 2020). Library generation was performed with the immunoSEQ multiplex PCR assay. TCRdb took this table from immuneACCESS and kept in-frame rearrangements with V and J called. Such tables lack part of the clones; where checked against another copy, unresolved V genes explain under half of the gap, and the rest is unexplained. The sample data list about 250,000 clones, and approximately 79% of these were observed just once. Clones ranked in the top ten supply 4.5% to 5% of the sample. Sequencing was done on a sample of peripheral blood. Receptors originate from a woman of 80 years or more with active or convalescent COVID-19.

The rearrangement links TRBV6-5 to TRBJ2-7, with TRBD1 as a possible D gene (6 bases). V shed 4 bases and J shed 0 bases, with 13 bases lying between them. This CDR3 is 15 amino acids long. From germline, CDR1 is MNHEY and CDR2 SVGAGI. CDR3 region: CASSLDSAHSYEQYF. Here the CDR3 DNA reads TGTGCCAGCAGTTTGGACAGCGCCCACTCCTACGAGCAGTACTTC.

This rearrangement joins TRBV5-4 to TRBJ1-4, with 8 positions matching TRBD1. The CDR3 runs to 15 residues. Trimming cost V 4 bases and J 6 bases; bases outside gene matches: 8. CDR1 is SGHNT, CDR2 YYREEE, per germline (reference sequence). The CDR3 region has the DNA TGTGCCAGCAGCCTAACAGGGACAGGATATGAAAAACTGTTTTTT. Amino acid sequence: CASSLTGTGYEKLFF. Complete variable domain (other parts from reference TRBV5-4 and TRBJ1-4): ETGVTQSPTHLIKTRGQQVTLRCSSQSGHNTVSWYQQALGQGPQFIFQYYREEENGRGNFPPRFSGLQFPNYSSELNVNALELDDSALYLCASSLTGTGYEKLFFGSGTQLSVL.

The J gene is TRBJ2-3, the V gene TRBV7-8, with TRBD1 matching over 11 bases. V shed 5 bases, J shed 7 bases, and the junction held 5 bases outside the gene matches. This CDR3 has 14 amino acids. Germline loops: CDR1 SGHVS, CDR2 FQNEAQ. CDR3 sequence reads: CASSKDRGRNTQYF. DNA of the CDR3: TGTGCCAGCAGCAAGGACAGGGGGCGAAATACGCAGTATTTT.

V gene TRBV7-2 combines with J gene TRBJ2-7; TRBD1 matches at 7 bases. CDR1 is SGHTA and CDR2 is FQGNSA in the germline V gene. The length of the CDR3 is 14 residues. The ends lost 2 bases at V and 2 bases at J; junction bases unmatched: 3. CDR3 sequence: CASSLSGGPYEQYF. In nucleotides, the CDR3 is TGTGCCAGCAGCTTATCAGGGGGACCCTACGAGCAGTACTTC.

The rearrangement joins TRBV25-1 to TRBJ2-2; TRBD2 matches 7 bases. J was trimmed by 4 bases and V by 7 bases; bases with no gene match: 6. The CDR3 length is 14 residues. Germline V gives CDR1 MGHDK, CDR2 SYGVNS. The CDR3, as DNA: TGTGCCAGCACCGCAGGGAGGGGCACCGGGGAGCTGTTTTTT. It codes for CASTAGRGTGELFF.

This clone was seen once. The chain has TRBV29-1 and TRBJ1-5, with 8 bases that match TRBD1. The V segment lost 6 bases and the J segment 5 bases; nucleotides outside the gene matches: 6. The CDR3 extends over 13 amino acids. The germline V gene has CDR1 SQVTM and CDR2 ANQGSEA. The CDR3 region is CSVRQGYDQPQHF. CDR3 sequence (DNA): TGCAGCGTCCGACAGGGGTATGATCAGCCCCAGCATTTT.

The rearrangement links TRBV5-1 to TRBJ2-5; D is perhaps TRBD2 (5 bases). The CDR3 spans 17 residues. Germline loops: CDR1 SGHRS, CDR2 YFSETQ. Trimming stripped 1 base from V and 5 bases from J, with 21 bases between. CDR3 loop: CASSLSSGVQFSETQYF. CDR3 nucleotide sequence: TGCGCCAGCAGCTTGTCCTCCGGGGTACAATTTTCGGAGACCCAGTACTTC.

CDR3 DNA: TGTGCCAGCAGCCGAGACAGGGGGCTTCCCCAGCATTTT. Its protein is CASSRDRGLPQHF. The rearrangement uses TRBV3-1 (or the pseudogene TRBV3-2) and TRBJ1-5, with TRBD1 matching 10 bases. This CDR3 has 13 amino acids. From germline, CDR1 is LGHDT and CDR2 YNNKEL (reference sequence). V gave up 4 bases and J gave up 10 bases; unmatched junction bases: 4.

The chain couples TRBV2 to TRBJ1-6; D is uncertain. Germline CDR1 reads SNHLY; CDR2 reads FYNNEI. Trimming pared 7 bases from V and 7 bases from J, leaving 11 bases between. This CDR3 has 13 amino acids. The CDR3 DNA is TGTGCCAGCAAGACGGTGGAGAATTCACCCCTCCACTTT. It yields the protein CASKTVENSPLHF.

This rearrangement joins TRBV29-1 to TRBJ2-1, with 10 bases lining up with TRBD2. CDR3 size: 10 residues. V was clipped by 6 bases and J by 16 bases; unmatched bases: 6. Germline V gene lookup returns CDR1 SQVTM and CDR2 ANQGSEA. The CDR3 DNA sequence: TGCAGCGTCGGTCTAGCGGGAGTCTTCTTC. It yields the protein CSVGLAGVFF.

This chain uses TRBV2 with TRBJ1-5, with D unclear. Deletions cut 9 bases from V and 4 bases from J, with 16 bases between. The CDR3 totals 14 residues. The germline V gene encodes CDR1 SNHLY and CDR2 FYNNEI. Written as DNA, the CDR3 is TGTGCCAGTAAGTGGTCGGAGGCTAATCAGCCCCAGCATTTT. Amino acids: CASKWSEANQPQHF.